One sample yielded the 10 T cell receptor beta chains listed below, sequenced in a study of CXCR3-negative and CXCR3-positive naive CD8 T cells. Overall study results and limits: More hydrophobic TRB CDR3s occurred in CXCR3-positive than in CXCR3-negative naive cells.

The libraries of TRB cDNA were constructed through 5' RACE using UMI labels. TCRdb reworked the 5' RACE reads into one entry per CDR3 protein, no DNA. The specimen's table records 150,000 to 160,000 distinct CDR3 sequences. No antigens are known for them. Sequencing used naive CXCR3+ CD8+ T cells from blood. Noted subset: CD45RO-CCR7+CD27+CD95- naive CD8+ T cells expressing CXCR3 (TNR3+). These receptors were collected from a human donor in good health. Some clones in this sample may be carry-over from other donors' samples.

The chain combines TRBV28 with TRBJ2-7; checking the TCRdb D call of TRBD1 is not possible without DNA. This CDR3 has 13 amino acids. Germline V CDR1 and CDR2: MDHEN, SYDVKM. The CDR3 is CASTLTETYEQYF. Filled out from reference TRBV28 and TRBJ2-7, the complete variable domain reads DVKVTQSSRYLVKRTGEKVFLECVQDMDHENMFWYRQDPGLGLRLIYFSYDVKMKEKGDIPEGYSVSREKKERFSLILESASTNQTSMYLCASTLTETYEQYFGPGTRLTVT.

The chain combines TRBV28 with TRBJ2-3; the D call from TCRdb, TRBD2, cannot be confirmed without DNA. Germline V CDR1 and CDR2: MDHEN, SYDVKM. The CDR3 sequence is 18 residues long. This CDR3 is CASVFGLAGGGGTDTQYF.

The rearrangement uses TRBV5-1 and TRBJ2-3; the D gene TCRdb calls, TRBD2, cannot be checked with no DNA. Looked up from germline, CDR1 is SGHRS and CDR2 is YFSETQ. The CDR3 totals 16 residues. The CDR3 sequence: CASSRSAGVSTDTQYF.

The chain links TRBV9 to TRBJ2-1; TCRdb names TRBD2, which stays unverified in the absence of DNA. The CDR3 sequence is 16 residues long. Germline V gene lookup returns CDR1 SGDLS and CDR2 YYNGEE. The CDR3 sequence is CASSVDGAGVVNEQFF.

This CDR3 reads CASSSEGHERPNYGYTF. The chain employs TRBV7-9 and TRBJ1-2. There are 17 residues in the CDR3. Germline lookup yields CDR1 SEHNR and CDR2 FQNEAQ (reference sequence).

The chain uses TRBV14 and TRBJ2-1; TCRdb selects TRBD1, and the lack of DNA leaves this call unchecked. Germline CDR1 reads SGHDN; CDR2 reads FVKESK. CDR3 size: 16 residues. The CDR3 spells CASSRGTSESYNEQFF.

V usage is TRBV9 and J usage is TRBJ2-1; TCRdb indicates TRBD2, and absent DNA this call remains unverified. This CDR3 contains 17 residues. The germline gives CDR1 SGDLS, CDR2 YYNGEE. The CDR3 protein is CASSTSTSGGPINEQFF.

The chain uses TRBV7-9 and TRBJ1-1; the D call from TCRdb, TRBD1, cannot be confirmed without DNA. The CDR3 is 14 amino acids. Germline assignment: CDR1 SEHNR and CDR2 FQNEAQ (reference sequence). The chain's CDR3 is CASSSPEWDTEAFF.

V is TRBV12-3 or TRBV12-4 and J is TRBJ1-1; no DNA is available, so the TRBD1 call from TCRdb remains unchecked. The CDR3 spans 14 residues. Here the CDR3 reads CASSSTGVDTEAFF.

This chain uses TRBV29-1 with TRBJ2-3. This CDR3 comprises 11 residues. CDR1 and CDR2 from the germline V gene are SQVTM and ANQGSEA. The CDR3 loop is CSVVSGDTQYF.